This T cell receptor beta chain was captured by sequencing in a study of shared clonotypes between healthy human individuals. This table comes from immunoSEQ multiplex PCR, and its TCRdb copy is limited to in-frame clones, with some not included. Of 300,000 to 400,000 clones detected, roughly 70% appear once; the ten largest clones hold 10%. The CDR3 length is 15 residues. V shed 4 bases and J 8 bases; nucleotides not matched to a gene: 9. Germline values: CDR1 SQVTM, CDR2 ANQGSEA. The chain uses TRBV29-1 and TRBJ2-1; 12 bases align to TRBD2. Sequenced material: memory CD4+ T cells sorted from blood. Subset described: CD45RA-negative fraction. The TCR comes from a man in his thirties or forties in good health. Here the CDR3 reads CSVGPLAGGLDEQFF. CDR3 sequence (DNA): TGCAGCGTTGGGCCTCTAGCGGGAGGGTTGGATGAGCAGTTCTTC.